The 5 T cell receptor beta chains below were found in one sample sequenced in a study of early T cells in non-severe SARS-CoV-2 infection. TCRdb passed the 5' RACE reads through MiXCR, listing each CDR3 protein once. The data contain over 55,000 distinct CDR3 sequences, 9.5% to 15% of them singletons. Sequences were derived from whole blood, sampled at baseline. The receptors here all came from an adult who was a healthcare worker with PCR-confirmed SARS-CoV-2 infection or an uninfected control (not recorded which).

The V gene is TRBV7-9, the J gene TRBJ2-3; D uncertain. V was trimmed by 1 base and J by 2 bases, leaving 10 bases between them. Germline-derived CDR1 and CDR2 are SEHNR and FQNEAQ (reference sequence). This CDR3 is built from 15 residues. The CDR3 loop is CASSLDKPSTDTQYF. In nucleotides, the CDR3 is TGTGCCAGCAGCTTAGACAAACCCTCCACAGATACGCAGTATTTT.

To note about this clonotype: The junction does not match germline at one end; this may be a read error. The chain uses TRBV20-1 and TRBJ1-1; D gene uncertain. The CDR3 loop spans 11 amino acids. The V gene's germline CDR1 is DFQATT and CDR2 SNEGSKA (reference sequence). CDR3 sequence (DNA): TGCAGTTCCAAAAAAAACATTGAAGCTTTCTTT. Protein: CSSKKNIEAFF.

At least ten counts were recorded for this clonotype. The chain joins TRBV28 to TRBJ1-1; D possibly corresponds to TRBD1 (6 bases). CDR1 and CDR2 (germline): MDHEN, SYDVKM. V lost 6 bases, J lost 5 bases, and 10 bases lay in between. This CDR3 has 12 residues. CDR3 sequence reads: CASSPRGTEAFF. The CDR3 region has the DNA TGTGCCAGCAGCCCGAGGGGGACTGAAGCTTTCTTT.

The chain combines TRBV7-2 with TRBJ2-5; D perhaps matches TRBD1 (5 bases). Germline V CDR1 and CDR2: SGHTA, FQGNSA. There are 15 residues in the CDR3. Trimming left V 1 base short and J 1 base short, with 10 bases between. The CDR3 bases are TGTGCCAGCAGCTTAGTTTTACAGGCCCAAGAGACCCAGTACTTC. This translates into CASSLVLQAQETQYF.

This chain links TRBV18 with TRBJ2-7, with a possible D match to TRBD1 (6 bases). Germline assignment: CDR1 KGHSH and CDR2 LQKENI. V lost 5 bases to trimming and J lost 2 bases, with 16 bases between them. This CDR3 is built from 15 residues. CDR3 coding DNA: TGTGCCAGCTCAAGGGACACAGGGACCGCCTACGAGCAGTACTTC. Translating gives CASSRDTGTAYEQYF.